The present entry profiles one TCR beta chain with its context. What it binds is unknown. Germline V gene lookup returns CDR1 SGHRS and CDR2 YFSETQ. This CDR3 contains 14 residues. This entry is derived from a study of CXCR3-negative and CXCR3-positive naive CD8 T cells. Study results and caveats: TRB CDR3 hydrophobicity was greater in CXCR3-positive naive cells than in CXCR3-negative naive cells.

The libraries of TRB cDNA were constructed through 5' RACE using UMI labels. One entry per CDR3 protein, without DNA, is what TCRdb gives after re-calling the 5' RACE reads. The repertoire table contains 60,000 to 65,000 distinct CDR3 sequences. The TCR originated in a human donor in good health. Some clones in this sample may be carry-over from other donors' samples. This rearrangement joins TRBV5-1 to TRBJ2-7. Source material: naive CXCR3+ CD8+ T cells from blood. Sample subset: CD45RO-CCR7+CD27+CD95- naive CD8+ T cells expressing CXCR3 (TNR3+). CDR3 sequence reads: CASSPLTVDDEQYF.